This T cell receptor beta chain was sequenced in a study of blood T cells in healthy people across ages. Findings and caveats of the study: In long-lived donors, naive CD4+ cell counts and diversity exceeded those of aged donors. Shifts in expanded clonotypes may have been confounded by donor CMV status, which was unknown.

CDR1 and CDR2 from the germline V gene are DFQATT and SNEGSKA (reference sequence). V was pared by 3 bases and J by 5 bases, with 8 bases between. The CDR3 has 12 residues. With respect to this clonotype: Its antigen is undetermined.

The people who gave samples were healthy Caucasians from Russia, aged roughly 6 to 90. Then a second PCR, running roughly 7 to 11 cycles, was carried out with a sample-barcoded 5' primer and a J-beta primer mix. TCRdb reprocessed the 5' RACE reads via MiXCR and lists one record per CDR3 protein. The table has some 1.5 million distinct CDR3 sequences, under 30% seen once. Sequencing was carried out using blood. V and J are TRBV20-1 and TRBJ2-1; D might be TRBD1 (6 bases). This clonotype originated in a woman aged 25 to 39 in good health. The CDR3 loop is CSASGQNNEQFF. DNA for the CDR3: TGCAGTGCTAGCGGACAGAACAATGAGCAGTTCTTC.